This T cell receptor beta chain was recovered during a study of patients and donors after allogeneic stem cell transplantation. J lost 4 bases, V lost 1 base, and 5 bases had no gene match. Germline V CDR1 and CDR2: DFQATT, SNEGSKA (reference sequence). The CDR3 covers 14 residues. TCRdb called the RT-PCR reads again in MiXCR, with one record for every CDR3 protein. The table lists 70,000 or so distinct CDR3 sequences, about 30% of them singletons. The specimen sequenced was blood, either unsorted or a sorted T cell fraction (not recorded which). The V and J genes are TRBV20-1 and TRBJ1-1, with 8 bases that match TRBD1. The clonotype originates from a human donor who was either an allogeneic HSCT recipient or a stem cell or donor lymphocyte infusion donor (not recorded which). It is not recorded whose cells these are; they may come from a transplant donor. In nucleotides, the CDR3 is TGCAGTGCTAGAGCAGACAGGGGCGGCACTGAAGCTTTCTTT. It codes for CSARADRGGTEAFF.